This TCR beta chain is drawn from a study of Ad26.COV2.S vaccination and SARS-CoV-2 variants. Germline assignment: CDR1 SGHDT and CDR2 YYEEEE. The V gene lost 2 bases and the J gene lost 2 bases, with 15 bases spanning the gap. CDR3 length: 16 amino acids. Only in-frame clones appear in the TCRdb table, and some are missing; sequencing was by immunoSEQ multiplex PCR. This sample has approximately 400,000 clones, with 92% found just once. Regarding this clone: Its matching antigen is unknown.

Study-wide results and caveats: Those who received vaccine or placebo ended up with similar non-spike TCR breadth. Considerable breadth of spike-specific CD8+ and CD4+ T cell responses has reportedly been documented following vaccination. Measurements of TCR breadth and depth may have given underestimates of the total T cell responses. Placebo recipients had lower spike-specific TCR breadth than vaccine recipients.

The starting material was peripheral blood, obtained after recovery from COVID-19. This receptor was identified in a human donor who had recovered from COVID-19. The chain has TRBV5-6 and TRBJ2-3; weak D call: TRBD1 (5 bases). In DNA form, the CDR3 reads TGTGCCAGCAGCTTATTCGTGGGGCTGTACACAGATACGCAGTATTTT. Translation gives CASSLFVGLYTDTQYF.